This entry is about one T cell receptor (beta chain). These data originate in a study of control samples from healthy donors and cancer patients. Clones were read by immunoSEQ multiplex PCR, and TCRdb kept only the in-frame ones, dropping some. The data show 130,000 or so clones, with just under 90% seen just once and over 10% held by the top ten. The source of this sequence is a man younger than 45 in good health. Specimen: blood.

The CDR3 coding sequence is TGTGCCAGCAGCCCGGACCCAACTAATGAAAAACTGTTTTTT. It encodes CASSPDPTNEKLFF. The chain carries TRBV11-1 and TRBJ1-4; no clear D gene. Trimming stripped 5 bases from V and 0 bases from J, with 7 bases between. Germline V gives CDR1 SGHAT, CDR2 FQDESV (reference sequence). CDR3 length: 14 residues.